The T cell receptor (beta chain) described here comes from a study of OX40 agonist ivuxolimab in advanced cancers. Study results and limitations: On average, a greater number of expanded clones characterised CD8+ T cells relative to CD4+. In the expanded peripheral T cells, antigen specificity was never determined.

Only in-frame clones appear in the TCRdb table, and some are missing; sequencing was by immunoSEQ multiplex PCR. The sample has around 94,000 clones, about 92% seen once. With autoimmune disease history or systemic immunosuppression, patients were excluded. Patients had blood sampled at baseline and again on cycle 4 day 1 and cycle 7 day 1. CDR1 is SGDLS and CDR2 is YYNGEE in the germline V gene. The CDR3 extends over 16 amino acids. V lost 4 bases and J 7 bases, leaving 24 bases between the germline ends. Concerning this clone itself: Its specificity is not known.

The clonotype was recovered from an adult with an advanced solid tumor such as melanoma, head and neck, liver or kidney cancer. The chain links TRBV9 to TRBJ2-7; D tentatively fits TRBD1 or TRBD2 (6 bases each). Source: CD4+ or CD8+ T cells sorted from blood, taken in a trial of the OX40 agonist ivuxolimab. CDR3 DNA sequence: TGTGCCAGCAGCCCTAGACAGGTGCTAGCGATGCATGAGCAGTACTTC. Translating it yields CASSPRQVLAMHEQYF.